The present TCR beta chain was sequenced within a study of identical twins (dated by TCRdb to between 2015 and 2016). For context, the study as a whole: The study deep-sequenced TCR alpha and beta repertoires from monozygotic twins, unrelated adults of various ages and cord blood to test whether fetal clonotypes persist. To rule out contamination, the twin experiments were replicated at different times with different library preparation protocols. Summary of the overall study and its limitations: Because the same donors could not be followed over many years, conclusions were based on cross-sectional statistical analysis. Excess twin sharing in beta out-of-frame sequences was weaker because fewer shared sequences lowered the signal-to-noise ratio. Invariant T cells such as MAIT and iNKT could partly confound zero-insertion analyses, though diverse VJ usage argued against this for most clonotypes. Compared with coincidental sharing between unrelated individuals, out-of-frame TCR alpha sequences shared between twins had an excess of sequences with low generation probability. In monozygotic twins, out-of-frame TCR alpha sharing was systematically underestimated by recombination models, although the models agreed with sharing between unrelated individuals. Abundant cord blood beta clonotypes carried fewer insertions; young adult naive repertoires showed a weaker similar trend, while memory repertoires showed none.

From the cysteine through the phenylalanine, the CDR3 covers 19 amino acids. Left in the record is the CDR3 DNA by itself, 57 bases read in frame from the first base. V lost 2 bases and J lost 8 bases, and the count of bases not matched to a germline gene is 14. The germline V gene (reference sequence) specifies SGHAT as CDR1 and FQDESV as CDR2. Concerning this clonotype: The clone's antigen remains unknown. No clone much larger than this one lies a single base away; base qualities are absent.

Library creation used 5' RACE. Data came from an Illumina HiSeq 2000. Template switching introduced a universal primer binding site; the final cDNA contained a unique molecular identifier, enabling accurate counting of TCR cDNA molecules. First-strand cDNA for TCR alpha and beta chains was synthesized from specific primers in the conserved constant-segment region. To control for contamination, every cDNA library carried two barcodes: a SMART-Mk sample barcode plus Illumina barcodes. TruSeq adapter sequences along with Illumina sample barcodes were introduced in two successive PCR steps. Sequencing of the TCR alpha and beta cDNA libraries was done on the Illumina HiSeq platform using custom primers. In the authors' own workflow: MiGEC processed the raw reads to extract unique molecular identifiers, while MiXCR was used to determine the CDR3 positions. For each individual, recombination models were inferred using an EM algorithm with the repgenHMM and IGoR tools. The tcR package in R was used for shared clonotype analysis, with sharing normalized by the product of cloneset sizes. Out-of-frame nonproductive sequences were analyzed to study raw recombination free of thymic and clonal selection effects. The public reads were quality trimmed at Q25 with fastp and then assembled into clones with MiXCR by TCRdb, keeping productive beta chains. Rows are combined by CDR3 protein, so each entry shows the most common genes and DNA. For this entry, the V and J calls and clone size follow TCRdb and not the study's own pipeline. In this sample the table shows roughly 630,000 distinct CDR3 sequences, just over 7% of which occur a single time. The ten largest clones capture around 1.6% of the sample.

Every donor was a healthy Caucasian. The twin cohort consisted of three pairs of female monozygotic twins, all aged about 18 to 29 years. Peripheral blood mononuclear cells were the source from which RNA for the TCR libraries was isolated. The sample also formed part of further work on yellow fever vaccine responses in identical twins. As the second paper documents: According to the authors, the vaccine-induced T cell response in identical twins seemed to be partly convergent and partly specific to each individual. In identical twins, the study followed T cell clones that responded to the vaccine with precision.

The sequencing input was PBMCs. The chain couples TRBV11-1 to TRBJ2-1; 14 bases in between match TRBD2. The sequence was collected from a woman under 30 in good health. The CDR3 corresponds to CASSLPHPGTSGSFDEQFF. The sequenced DNA is TGTGCCAGCAGCTTACCACACCCGGGGACTAGCGGGAGTTTCGATGAGCAGTTCTTC.